A single sample gave rise to the 5 T cell receptor beta chains below, sequenced in a study of blood T cell repertoires in COVID-19 (dated by TCRdb to 2020 to 2022). Library preparation was by the immunoSEQ multiplex PCR assay. As stored in TCRdb, this immuneACCESS dataset retains in-frame rearrangements with V and J assigned. A fraction of the clones does not appear; measured against another copy, unresolved V genes explain less than half of the discrepancy, and the remainder lacks a known reason. The table for this sample lists 190,000 or so clones; 85% to 95% of them were counted only once. The top ten hold roughly 0.76% of the sample. Material: peripheral blood. All receptors derive from a man under 40 with COVID-19, enrolled during active disease.

This chain's CDR3 is CASGKREDQPQHF. In nucleotides, the CDR3 is TGTGCCAGCGGAAAACGGGAGGATCAGCCCCAGCATTTT. This chain uses TRBV6-5 with TRBJ1-5, with no clear D. The V end lost 8 bases, the J end lost 5 bases, and 13 bases lay between the germline ends. The CDR3 extends over 13 amino acids. CDR1 and CDR2 (germline): MNHEY, SVGAGI.

The chain uses TRBV2 and TRBJ2-5; 7 nucleotides match TRBD1. This CDR3 is built from 17 residues. Germline V gene lookup returns CDR1 SNHLY and CDR2 FYNNEI. V trimming: 4 bases; J trimming: 1 base; junction bases outside the gene matches: 12. CDR3: CASSGEKGAHFQETQYF. The DNA of the CDR3 is TGTGCCAGCAGTGGAGAGAAGGGGGCCCATTTCCAAGAGACCCAGTACTTC.

The chain links TRBV12-3 or TRBV12-4 to TRBJ2-5; 8 bases are shared with TRBD1. The CDR3 length is 13 residues. V lost 5 bases and J lost 1; bases outside the gene matches: 0. The CDR3 DNA reads TGTGCCAGCAGTACAGGGGGCCAAGAGACCCAGTACTTC. Translated, it gives CASSTGGQETQYF.

The chain combines TRBV11-2 with TRBJ1-6; D perhaps matches TRBD1 (6 bases). Germline V gene lookup returns CDR1 SGHAT and CDR2 FQNNGV. The CDR3 consists of 14 residues. Trimming cost V 7 bases and J 6 bases, with 13 bases left between them. The CDR3 coding sequence is TGTGCCAGCACCATGAACAGGGCTAATTCACCCCTCCACTTT. This encodes CASTMNRANSPLHF.

In its sample, this clone was seen once. The chain links TRBV27 to TRBJ1-1, with D possibly TRBD1 on 6 matching bases. Trimming left V 4 bases short and J 4 bases short, with 16 bases between. There are 15 residues in the CDR3. Looked up from germline, CDR1 is MNHEY and CDR2 is SMNVEV (reference sequence). CDR3 sequence: CASSSAAGGLTEAFF. DNA of the CDR3: TGTGCCAGCAGTTCCGCAGCGGGGGGCCTCACTGAAGCTTTCTTT.